This TCR beta chain was observed in a study of CD8 T cells in ankylosing spondylitis. This clonotype was picked up many times. What it recognizes is unknown. Quantitative molecular-barcoded 5'-RACE generated the TCR beta libraries. TCRdb independently ran MiXCR on the 5' RACE reads; one entry per CDR3 protein. The sample records around 88,000 distinct CDR3 sequences, approximately 9% being singletons. The CDR3 runs 13 residues. Germline values: CDR1 SGHDT, CDR2 YYEEEE. V was clipped by 5 bases and J by 6 bases, with 12 bases between them. Study-level points and caveats: Some motif variants had been reported before (in reactive arthritis synovial fluid and blood). Clones linked to the disease showed a CD8+ phenotype. They occurred at relatively low frequencies in peripheral blood.

This TCR was sampled from a male donor with ankylosing spondylitis or in good health (not recorded which). The sample taken for sequencing was blood, either unsorted or a sorted T cell fraction (not recorded which). V usage is TRBV5-6 and J usage is TRBJ2-1; D gene ambiguous. In DNA, the CDR3 is TGTGCCAGCAGGAGGATAGTTACCAATGAGCAGTTCTTC. It codes for CASRRIVTNEQFF.